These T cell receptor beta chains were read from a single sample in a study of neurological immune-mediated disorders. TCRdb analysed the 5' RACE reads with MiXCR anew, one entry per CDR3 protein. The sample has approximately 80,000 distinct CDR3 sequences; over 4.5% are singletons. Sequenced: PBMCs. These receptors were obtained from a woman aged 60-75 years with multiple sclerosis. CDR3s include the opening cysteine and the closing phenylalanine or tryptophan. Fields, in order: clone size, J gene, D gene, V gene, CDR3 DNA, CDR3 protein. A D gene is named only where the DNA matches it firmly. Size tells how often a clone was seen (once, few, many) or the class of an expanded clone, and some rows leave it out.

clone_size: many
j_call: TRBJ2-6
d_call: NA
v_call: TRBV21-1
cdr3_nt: TGTGCCAGCAGCCCACCCAAGGCTGGGGCCAACGTCCTGACTTTC
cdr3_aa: CASSPPKAGANVLTF

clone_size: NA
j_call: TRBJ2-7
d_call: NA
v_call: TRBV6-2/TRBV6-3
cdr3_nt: TGTGCCAGCAACGGCGGGATCTACGAGCAGTACTTC
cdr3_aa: CASNGGIYEQYF

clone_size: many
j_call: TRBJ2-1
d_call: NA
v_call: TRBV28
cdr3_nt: TGTGCCAGCAGTGTTACACTTGGGCAGTTCTTC
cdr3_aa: CASSVTLGQFF

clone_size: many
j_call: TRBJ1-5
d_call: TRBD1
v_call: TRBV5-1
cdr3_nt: TGCGCCAGCAGTTACGGACAGGGAGGTCAGCCCCAGCATTTT
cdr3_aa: CASSYGQGGQPQHF

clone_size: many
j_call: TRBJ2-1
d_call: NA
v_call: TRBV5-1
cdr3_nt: TGCGCCAGCAGCCTCGGACTCTCAAGCTCCTACAATGAGCAGTTCTTC
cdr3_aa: CASSLGLSSSYNEQFF

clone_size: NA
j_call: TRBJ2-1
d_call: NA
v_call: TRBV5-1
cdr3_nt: TGCGCCAGCAGCTTGGGGAAGGGACAGTTCTTC
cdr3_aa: CASSLGKGQFF

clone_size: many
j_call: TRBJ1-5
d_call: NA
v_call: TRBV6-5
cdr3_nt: TGTGCCAGCAGTCCCTACTCGACAGCAAGCAATCAGCCCCAGCATTTT
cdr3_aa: CASSPYSTASNQPQHF

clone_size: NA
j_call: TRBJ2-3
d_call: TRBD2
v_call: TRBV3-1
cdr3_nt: TGTGCCAGCAGCCCAGAGCGGGGGCCGGCAGATACGCAGTATTTT
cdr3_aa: CASSPERGPADTQYF

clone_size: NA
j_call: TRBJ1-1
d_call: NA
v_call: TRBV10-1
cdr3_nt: TGCGCCAGCAGTGAGTCGACGGGGGATGGCACTGAAGCTTTCTTT
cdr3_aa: CASSESTGDGTEAFF

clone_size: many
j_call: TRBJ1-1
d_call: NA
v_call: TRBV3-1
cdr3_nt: TGTGCCAGCAGCCAAGATCGAGGCACTGAAGCTTTCTTT
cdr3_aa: CASSQDRGTEAFF

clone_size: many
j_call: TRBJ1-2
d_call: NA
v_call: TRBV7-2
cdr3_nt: TGTGCCAGCAGCCGAAAAGCGGGGGCGGCGGATGGCTACACCTTC
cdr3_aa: CASSRKAGAADGYTF

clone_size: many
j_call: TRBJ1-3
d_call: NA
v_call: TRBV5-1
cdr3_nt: TGCGCCAGCAGCCTGGAGATTGCTGGAAACACCATATATTTT
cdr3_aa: CASSLEIAGNTIYF

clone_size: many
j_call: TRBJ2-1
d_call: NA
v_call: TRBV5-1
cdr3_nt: TGCGCCAGCAGCTTGACGGAGGGTTGGAATGAGCAGTTCTTC
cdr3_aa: CASSLTEGWNEQFF

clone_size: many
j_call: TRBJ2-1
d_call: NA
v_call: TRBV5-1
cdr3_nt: TGCGCCAGCAGCTGGGGGCTAGCGAAACCCTACAATGAGCAGTTCTTC
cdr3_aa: CASSWGLAKPYNEQFF

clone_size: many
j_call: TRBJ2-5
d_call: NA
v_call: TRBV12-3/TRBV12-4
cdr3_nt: TGTGCCAGCAGCTTGGACAACAAAGAGACCCAGTACTTC
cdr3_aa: CASSLDNKETQYF

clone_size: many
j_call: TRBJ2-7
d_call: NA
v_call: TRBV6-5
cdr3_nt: TGTGCCAGCAAGTGGACATCAAGCTCCTACGAGCAGTACTTC
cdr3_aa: CASKWTSSSYEQYF

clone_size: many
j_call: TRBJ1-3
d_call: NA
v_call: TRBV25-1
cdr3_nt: TGTGCCAGCAGTGAGAAGATCCTTGGAAACACCATATATTTT
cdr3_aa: CASSEKILGNTIYF

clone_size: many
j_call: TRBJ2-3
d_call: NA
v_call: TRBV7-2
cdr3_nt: TGTGCCAGCAGCTTAGACCTAGGGGCCGGGGCAGATACGCAGTATTTT
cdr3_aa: CASSLDLGAGADTQYF

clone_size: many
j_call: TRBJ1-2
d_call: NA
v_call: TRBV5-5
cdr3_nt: TGTGCCAGCAGCTTGAGTGGACTCTATGGCTACACCTTC
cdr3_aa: CASSLSGLYGYTF

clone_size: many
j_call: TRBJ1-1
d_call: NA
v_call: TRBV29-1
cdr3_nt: TGCAGCGTTGTATCGGGGCCCCCTGAAGCTTTCTTT
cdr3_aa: CSVVSGPPEAFF

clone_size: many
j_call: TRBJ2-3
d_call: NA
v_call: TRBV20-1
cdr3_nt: TGCAGTGCTAGAGCGGGGGGCGGGTTTTCAGATACGCAGTATTTT
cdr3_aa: CSARAGGGFSDTQYF

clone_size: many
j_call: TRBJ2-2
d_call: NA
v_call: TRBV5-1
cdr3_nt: TGCGCCAGCAGCCCTCAGGGGGGGACCACCGGGGAGCTGTTTTTT
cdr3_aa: CASSPQGGTTGELFF

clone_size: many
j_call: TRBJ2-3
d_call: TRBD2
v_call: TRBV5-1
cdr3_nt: TGCGCCAGCAGCGATGCAGCGGGGAGCACAGATACGCAGTATTTT
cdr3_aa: CASSDAAGSTDTQYF

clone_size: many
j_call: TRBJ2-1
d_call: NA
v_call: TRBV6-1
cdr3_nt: TGTGCCAGCAGTGAGCCCAATGAGCAGTTCTTC
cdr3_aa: CASSEPNEQFF

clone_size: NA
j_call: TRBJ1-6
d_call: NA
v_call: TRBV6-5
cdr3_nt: TGTGCCAGCAGTACTCAACAGGTGGAATATTCACCCCTCCACTTT
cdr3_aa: CASSTQQVEYSPLHF

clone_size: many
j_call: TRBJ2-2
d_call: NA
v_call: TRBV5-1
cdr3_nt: TGCGCCAGCAGCCCCAGGAGGCAGGGGCCTGTCTATTCCGGGGAGCTGTTTTTT
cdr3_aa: CASSPRRQGPVYSGELFF

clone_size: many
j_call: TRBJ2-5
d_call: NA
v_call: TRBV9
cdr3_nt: TGTGCCAGCAGCGTAGGACAGGTGATATACCAAGAGACCCAGTACTTC
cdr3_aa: CASSVGQVIYQETQYF

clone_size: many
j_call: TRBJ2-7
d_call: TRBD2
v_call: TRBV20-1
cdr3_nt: TGCAGTGCTAGAGGGGGGAGGACTAGCGGCACCTACGAGCAGTACTTC
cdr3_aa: CSARGGRTSGTYEQYF